Listed here are 6 T cell receptor beta chains from one sample, sequenced in a study of blood T cell repertoires in COVID-19. Sequencing used immunoSEQ multiplex PCR; TCRdb keeps in-frame clones, though not all of them. Among some 190,000 clones listed, 70% to 90% were seen once. The sample comprised peripheral blood. Source of these receptors: a man aged 30 to 45 with acute or convalescent COVID-19.

The V gene is TRBV5-1, the J gene TRBJ2-3; 8 bases are a match to TRBD2. V lost 1 base to trimming and J lost 7 bases; unmatched junction nucleotides: 14. The CDR3 has 17 amino acids. Germline loops: CDR1 SGHRS, CDR2 YFSETQ. CDR3 region: CASSLYRSGNSGNTQYF. The DNA of the CDR3 is TGCGCCAGCAGCTTGTATCGTAGCGGGAACTCTGGTAATACGCAGTATTTT.

This clone showed up just once. The V gene is TRBV9, the J gene TRBJ1-1; D is possibly TRBD1 (6 bases). This CDR3 contains 13 residues. Germline CDR1 SGDLS, CDR2 YYNGEE. Trimming stripped 2 bases from V and 1 base from J, with 6 bases between. The CDR3, as DNA: TGTGCCAGCAGCGTGGACAGGAACACTGAAGCTTTCTTT. Translated: CASSVDRNTEAFF.

This chain uses TRBV2 with TRBJ1-1, with TRBD1 identical over 7 bases. The trim removed 4 bases at V and 8 bases at J, leaving 13 bases unmatched. This CDR3 is built from 15 residues. Germline lookup yields CDR1 SNHLY and CDR2 FYNNEI. The CDR3 reads CASSGQGVSGSEAFF. The CDR3 nucleotides are TGTGCCAGCAGTGGTCAGGGGGTGAGTGGGAGCGAAGCTTTCTTT.

CDR3 nucleotide sequence: TGTGCCAGCACCCCCGTGGACGGTGCGGGAGAAAAACTGTTTTTT. As protein: CASTPVDGAGEKLFF. This sequence joins TRBV6-2 or TRBV6-3 and TRBJ1-4; no reliable D call. Germline-derived CDR1 and CDR2 are MNHEY and SVGEGT. The CDR3 has 15 residues. V was trimmed by 7 bases and J by 8 bases, leaving 20 bases between them.

V usage is TRBV28 and J usage is TRBJ1-5, with D possibly TRBD1 on 6 matching bases. Germline V gene sequence: CDR1 MDHEN, CDR2 SYDVKM. Trimming removed 8 bases from V and 1 base from J, with 9 bases in between. The CDR3 runs 13 residues. CDR3 DNA: TGTGCCAGCTGGACAGCGAGCAATCAGCCCCAGCATTTT. Its protein is CASWTASNQPQHF.

The chain recombines TRBV5-1 with TRBJ2-7; 10 bases line up with TRBD2. V shed 3 bases and J 3 bases; nucleotides not matched to a gene: 6. Germline V gene data show CDR1 as SGHRS and CDR2 as YFSETQ. The CDR3 length is 15 residues. CDR3 protein: CASSSQAGGLYEQYF. The CDR3 nucleotides read TGCGCCAGCAGCTCACAAGCGGGGGGGCTCTACGAGCAGTACTTC.